A single sample is the source of the 17 T cell receptor beta chains below, sequenced in a study of blood T cell repertoires in COVID-19. Some clones are missing from TCRdb's copy, which holds only in-frame ones; the method was immunoSEQ multiplex PCR. Of about 80,000 clones listed, about four fifths are singletons. The sample consisted of peripheral blood. The receptors originated from a human donor in a cohort sampled during active COVID-19.

The CDR3 loop reads CASSLLEDASYNEQFF. In nucleotides, the CDR3 is TGCGCCAGCAGCCTCCTGGAGGACGCGAGCTACAATGAGCAGTTCTTC. The chain joins TRBV4-1 to TRBJ2-1; TRBD2 is a possible D gene (5 bases). Per germline, CDR1 MGHRA and CDR2 YSYEKL. The CDR3 spans 16 residues. Trimming left V 4 bases short and J 3 bases short, with 16 bases between.

This chain joins TRBV7-8 and TRBJ2-5; 7 bases match TRBD2. In germline, CDR1 is SGHVS, CDR2 FQNEAQ. The CDR3 totals 15 residues. The V segment lost 3 bases and the J segment 2 bases; nucleotides outside the gene matches: 6. The CDR3 DNA follows: TGTGCCAGCAGCTTTGGGTGGGGGGGTCAAGAGACCCAGTACTTC. It yields the protein CASSFGWGGQETQYF. Based on the CDR3 plus reference TRBV7-8 and TRBJ2-5, the full variable domain is GAGVSQSPRYKVAKRGQDVALRCDPISGHVSLFWYQQALGQGPEFLTYFQNEAQLDKSGLPSDRFFAERPEGSVSTLKIQRTQQEDSAVYLCASSFGWGGQETQYFGPGTRLLVL.

CDR3 protein: CASSSTSGGASDTQYF. DNA of the CDR3: TGTGCCAGCAGTAGTACTAGCGGGGGGGCCTCAGATACGCAGTATTTT. The chain combines TRBV28 with TRBJ2-3; 13 nucleotides agree with TRBD2. Trimming took 5 bases from V and 4 from J; bases not matched to a gene: 6. Per germline, CDR1 MDHEN and CDR2 SYDVKM. The CDR3 totals 16 residues.

The V call is TRBV24-1, the J call TRBJ2-1; 7 nucleotides line up with TRBD1. The trim removed 3 bases at V and 10 bases at J, leaving 11 bases unmatched. The length of the CDR3 is 15 residues. CDR1 and CDR2 (germline): KGHDR, SFDVKD. CDR3 region: CATSDRQGPLDEQFF. The CDR3 coding sequence is TGTGCCACCAGTGATCGACAGGGACCCCTAGACGAGCAGTTCTTC.

This clone has a count of ten or more. V and J are TRBV30 and TRBJ2-1; D remains ambiguous. The germline V gene has CDR1 GTSNPN and CDR2 SVGIG (reference sequence). The CDR3 is 12 amino acids. The V end was cut by 1 base, the J end by 6 bases, with 7 bases between. The CDR3 region is CAWSENFNEQFF. The CDR3 DNA reads as TGTGCCTGGAGTGAGAACTTCAATGAGCAGTTCTTC.

This chain joins TRBV24-1 and TRBJ2-1; the D gene is possibly TRBD1 (6 bases). Between the trimmed V and J ends, which lost 3 bases and 3 bases, there was a span of 17 bases. The germline V gene has CDR1 KGHDR and CDR2 SFDVKD. The CDR3 sequence is 17 residues long. The CDR3 DNA sequence: TGTGCCACCAGTGATGCTAGGGACACAAGCTTCTACAATGAGCAGTTCTTC. It specifies CATSDARDTSFYNEQFF.

This rearrangement joins TRBV7-3 to TRBJ2-1; 8 nucleotides match TRBD2. Germline-derived CDR1 and CDR2 are SGHTA and FQGTGA. The ends lost 4 bases at V and 6 bases at J; junction bases unmatched: 8. The CDR3 extends over 15 amino acids. CDR3 sequence reads: CASSSRAGGVNEQFF. The DNA of the CDR3 is TGTGCCAGCAGCTCTCGAGCCGGGGGGGTCAATGAGCAGTTCTTC.

The rearrangement joins TRBV6-5 to TRBJ1-1, with a tentative D call TRBD1 (5 bases). Germline V lookup: CDR1 MNHEY, CDR2 SVGAGI. The CDR3 is 14 amino acids. Between the trimmed V and J ends, which lost 4 bases and 10 bases, there was a span of 19 bases. In DNA, the CDR3 is TGTGCCAGCAGTTGGGGGGGAGAGGGCAATGGAGCTTTCTTT. Its protein product is CASSWGGEGNGAFF.

V gene TRBV6-4 combines with J gene TRBJ1-4; 8 bases map to TRBD1. This CDR3 has 15 residues. J was trimmed by 7 bases and V by 6 bases; bases with no gene match: 10. Germline CDR1 is MRHNA and CDR2 is SNTAGT. The CDR3 nucleotides read TGTGCCAGCAGAATGGGGACAGGTGGAAGTGAAAAACTGTTTTTT. The encoded protein is CASRMGTGGSEKLFF.

This clone was detected only a few times. DNA of the CDR3: TGTGCCAGCAGCCGAGGACTAGGCTCAGCCGGGGAGCTGTTTTTT. It codes for CASSRGLGSAGELFF. The rearrangement links TRBV11-2 to TRBJ2-2, with 7 bases identical to TRBD2. The junction had 9 bases not matched to a gene; V was cut back by 5 bases and J by 6 bases. Germline V gene lookup returns CDR1 SGHAT and CDR2 FQNNGV. The CDR3 length is 15 residues.

This chain links TRBV6-2 or TRBV6-3 with TRBJ2-1, with 12 positions matching TRBD2. Germline CDR1 is MNHEY and CDR2 is SVGEGT. CDR3 length: 16 residues. V lost 3 bases to trimming and J lost 2 bases; unmatched junction nucleotides: 2. CDR3 DNA sequence: TGTGCCAGCAGTTATCGACTAGCGGGAGCCTACAATGAGCAGTTCTTC. Translation: CASSYRLAGAYNEQFF.

The J gene is TRBJ2-2, the V gene TRBV5-5; no firm D call. The germline V gene encodes CDR1 SGHKS and CDR2 YYEKEE (reference sequence). The CDR3 covers 13 residues. V was clipped by 8 bases and J by 2 bases, with 10 bases between them. CDR3 amino acids: CASQQLNTGELFF. The CDR3 DNA reads as TGTGCCAGTCAACAGCTAAACACCGGGGAGCTGTTTTTT.

This clone was picked up a small number of times. The J gene is TRBJ2-2, the V gene TRBV5-6; 14 bases map to TRBD2. Germline loops: CDR1 SGHDT, CDR2 YYEEEE. Germline trimming cut 4 bases from V and 1 base from J; bases unmatched to any gene: 6. The CDR3 loop spans 18 amino acids. CDR3 coding DNA: TGTGCCAGCAGCCTTTTGACTAGCGGGGGGGAGAACACCGGGGAGCTGTTTTTT. This translates into CASSLLTSGGENTGELFF.

The genes are TRBV4-1 and TRBJ1-4; no clear D. The CDR3 runs 14 residues. Germline CDR1 is MGHRA and CDR2 is YSYEKL. V lost 4 bases and J 7 bases, leaving 13 bases between the germline ends. CDR3 in amino acids: CASSPIGTAEKLFF. CDR3 nucleotides: TGCGCCAGCAGCCCCATAGGAACAGCTGAAAAACTGTTTTTT.

This clone was observed a few times. The chain links TRBV28 to TRBJ1-5; D perhaps matches TRBD1 (6 bases). CDR1 and CDR2 (germline): MDHEN, SYDVKM. The CDR3 consists of 14 residues. V lost 11 bases and J 3 bases, leaving 17 bases between the germline ends. Here the CDR3 DNA reads TGTGCCGGTGCGGTCGGGACACTCAATCAGCCCCAGCATTTT. Translation: CAGAVGTLNQPQHF.

The gene calls are TRBV28 and TRBJ2-7; tentatively, D is TRBD2 (5 bases). The CDR3 runs to 15 residues. With 3 bases removed from V and 0 bases from J, the gap between germline ends came to 12 bases. Germline values: CDR1 MDHEN, CDR2 SYDVKM. The CDR3 loop is CASSFNPGSSYEQYF. The CDR3 nucleotides read TGTGCCAGCAGTTTTAACCCGGGGTCCTCCTACGAGCAGTACTTC. The whole variable domain, filled in from reference TRBV28 and TRBJ2-7, reads DVKVTQSSRYLVKRTGEKVFLECVQDMDHENMFWYRQDPGLGLRLIYFSYDVKMKEKGDIPEGYSVSREKKERFSLILESASTNQTSMYLCASSFNPGSSYEQYFGPGTRLTVT.

This clone was seen only once. This chain connects TRBV2 to TRBJ2-5, with TRBD1 matching 8 bases. The ends lost 1 base at V and 4 bases at J; junction bases unmatched: 2. This CDR3 comprises 14 residues. Germline CDR1 is SNHLY and CDR2 is FYNNEI. The CDR3 coding sequence is TGTGCCAGCAGTGAAGAACAGGGGGGAGAGACCCAGTACTTC. This codes for CASSEEQGGETQYF. The full variable domain, completed using reference TRBV2 and TRBJ2-5, is EPEVTQTPSHQVTQMGQEVILRCVPISNHLYFYWYRQILGQKVEFLVSFYNNEISEKSEIFDDQFSVERPDGSNFTLKIRSTKLEDSAMYFCASSEEQGGETQYFGPGTRLLVL.